One sample yielded the 24 T cell receptor beta chains listed below, sequenced in a study of shared clonotypes between healthy human individuals. The data were produced by immunoSEQ multiplex PCR, yet TCRdb's version contains in-frame clones alone and is incomplete. This table holds approximately 100,000 clones, under 70% found once. The sequenced material came from memory CD8+ T cells sorted from blood. Regarding subset: CD45RO+ cells pooled with CCR7-negative TemRA cells. These receptors were collected from a woman in her 30s in good health.

V is TRBV13 and J is TRBJ2-4; D is unresolved. The CDR3 has 16 residues. Per the germline V gene, CDR1 is PRHDT and CDR2 is FYEKMQ (reference sequence). The V end lost 5 bases, the J end lost 0 bases, and 14 bases lay between the germline ends. The CDR3 loop is CASSPQYSLAKNIQYF. The DNA for the CDR3 is TGTGCCAGCAGCCCCCAATATTCCTTAGCCAAAAACATTCAGTACTTC.

The chain links TRBV5-4 to TRBJ1-1; D possibly corresponds to TRBD1 (6 bases). Trimming pared 5 bases from V and 8 bases from J, leaving 13 bases between. This CDR3 has 12 amino acids. Germline V lookup: CDR1 SGHNT, CDR2 YYREEE (reference sequence). CDR3 residues: CASRPTTGEAFF. The DNA for the CDR3 is TGTGCCAGCAGACCCACCACAGGGGAAGCTTTCTTT.

This clone was observed once. Other nucleotide sequences in the sample specify the same CDR3. This chain connects TRBV9 to TRBJ2-5; no clear D. CDR3 length equals 14 residues. Per germline, CDR1 SGDLS and CDR2 YYNGEE. The germline V and J ends were trimmed by 4 bases and 2 bases, with 12 bases remaining between them. This CDR3 is CASSPGGSQETQYF. CDR3 nucleotide sequence: TGTGCCAGCAGCCCGGGTGGGTCGCAAGAGACCCAGTACTTC.

CDR3 nucleotide sequence: TGTGCCAGTAGTCCTGGCAGGGGCTACGAGCAGTACTTC. As protein: CASSPGRGYEQYF. The chain combines TRBV19 with TRBJ2-7; perhaps TRBD1 as D (6 bases). The CDR3 has 13 amino acids. Germline assignment: CDR1 LNHDA and CDR2 SQIVND (reference sequence). V gave up 5 bases and J gave up 3 bases, with 11 bases separating them.

The chain recombines TRBV2 with TRBJ2-7; TRBD2 matches 11 bases. The CDR3 covers 14 residues. The trim removed 8 bases at V and 2 bases at J, leaving 5 bases unmatched. Germline CDR1 is SNHLY and CDR2 is FYNNEI. The CDR3 sequence is CASGDSGRAYEQYF. The CDR3 nucleotides are TGTGCCAGCGGGGATAGCGGGAGGGCCTACGAGCAGTACTTC.

DNA for the CDR3: TGTGCCAGCAGTACTACAACAGGTTACGAGCAGTACTTC. Translation: CASSTTTGYEQYF. The rearrangement uses TRBV11-3 and TRBJ2-7, with D perhaps matching TRBD1 (5 bases). This CDR3 region has 13 residues. CDR1 is SGHNT, CDR2 YENEEA, per germline. The ends were cut back, 6 bases at V and 4 bases at J, with 13 bases in the middle.

The chain couples TRBV25-1 to TRBJ2-3; D unclear. Trimming removed 3 bases at V and 1 base at J, with 8 bases between. Germline-derived CDR1 and CDR2 are MGHDK and SYGVNS. CDR3 length equals 14 residues. The CDR3 nucleotides are TGTGCCAGCAGTGATAAGGACGGCACAGATACGCAGTATTTT. Translation: CASSDKDGTDTQYF. The whole variable domain, filled in from reference TRBV25-1 and TRBJ2-3, reads EADIYQTPRYLVIGTGKKITLECSQTMGHDKMYWYQQDPGMELHLIHYSYGVNSTEKGDLSSESTVSRIRTEHFPLTLESARPSHTSQYLCASSDKDGTDTQYFGPGTRLTVL.

This chain connects TRBV27 to TRBJ2-3; D not resolved. This CDR3 contains 15 residues. The germline gives CDR1 MNHEY, CDR2 SMNVEV (reference sequence). With 2 bases removed from V and 0 bases from J, the gap between germline ends came to 9 bases. The CDR3 DNA sequence: TGTGCCAGCAGTTTAACGGAGTCTAGCACAGATACGCAGTATTTT. This encodes CASSLTESSTDTQYF.

The rearrangement links TRBV7-7 to TRBJ2-3; no definite D call. Per the germline V gene, CDR1 is SSHAT and CDR2 is FNYEAQ (reference sequence). Trimming shortened V by 5 bases and J by 3 bases, and 9 bases separated the two germline ends. The CDR3 extends over 13 amino acids. CDR3 nucleotide sequence: TGTGCCAGCAGCCAGACACTGACAGATACGCAGTATTTT. Amino acids: CASSQTLTDTQYF.

This clone was counted only a few times. J is TRBJ2-7 and V is TRBV28; D unresolved. V lost 11 bases, J lost 3 bases, and 17 bases lay in between. Germline V lookup: CDR1 MDHEN, CDR2 SYDVKM. This CDR3 has 13 residues. The CDR3 sequence: CASGVDGLYEQYF. CDR3 coding DNA: TGTGCCTCAGGTGTGGACGGGCTCTACGAGCAGTACTTC.

The chain is built from TRBV7-9 and TRBJ2-5; possible D gene TRBD2, 6 bases. TRBJ2-7 matches the DNA end more closely, so the J call is doubtful. The CDR3 spans 15 residues. CDR1 is SEHNR, CDR2 FQNEAQ, per germline (reference sequence). The CDR3 DNA follows: TGTGCCAGCAGCTTAAGCACTAGCCCAACCTACGAGCAGTACTTC. It is translated as CASSLSTSPTYEQYF.

This clone has a single count. This chain uses TRBV6-1 with TRBJ2-7; 8 bases line up with TRBD1. Germline V lookup: CDR1 MNHNS, CDR2 SASEGT. J was trimmed by 6 bases and V by 7 bases; bases with no gene match: 11. This CDR3 comprises 14 residues. The CDR3 nucleotides are TGTGCCAGCATTCTGGACAGGGCCAGGGGCGAGCAGTACTTC. Protein product: CASILDRARGEQYF.

The chain uses TRBV6-6 and TRBJ2-7; 7 nucleotides line up with TRBD2. Germline V gives CDR1 MNHNY, CDR2 SVGAGI (reference sequence). The CDR3 loop spans 14 amino acids. Germline trimming cut 1 base from V and 4 bases from J; bases unmatched to any gene: 4. The CDR3 coding sequence is TGTGCCAGCAGTTACTGGACTAGGTCTTACGAGCAGTACTTC. This encodes CASSYWTRSYEQYF.

This rearrangement joins TRBV2 to TRBJ2-1; D unresolved. Germline-derived CDR1 and CDR2 are SNHLY and FYNNEI. The V end lost 10 bases, the J end lost 4 bases, and 5 bases lay between the germline ends. The length of the CDR3 is 10 residues. The CDR3 here is CATFYNEQFF. The CDR3, as DNA: TGTGCCACCTTTTACAATGAGCAGTTCTTC.

The V and J genes are TRBV15 and TRBJ2-6; the D gene is possibly TRBD2 (6 bases). This CDR3 has 16 amino acids. Trimming pared 6 bases from V and 0 bases from J, leaving 12 bases between. Germline V gives CDR1 LNHNV, CDR2 YYDKDF (reference sequence). CDR3 protein: CATSMTRGSGANVLTF. CDR3 coding DNA: TGTGCCACCAGTATGACTAGGGGCTCTGGGGCCAACGTCCTGACTTTC.

This clone appeared many times. The rearrangement links TRBV6-1 to TRBJ2-2; D call uncertain. Trimming removed 3 bases from V and 1 base from J, with 9 bases in between. In germline, CDR1 is MNHNS, CDR2 SASEGT. The CDR3 extends over 15 amino acids. The CDR3 sequence is CASSELLENTGELFF. The CDR3 DNA sequence: TGTGCCAGCAGTGAGCTATTGGAGAACACCGGGGAGCTGTTTTTT.

To note about this clone: The identical CDR3 is also encoded by other nucleotide sequences in the sample. The rearrangement uses TRBV5-1 and TRBJ2-3; D is perhaps TRBD1 or TRBD2 (5 bases each). Germline CDR1 reads SGHRS; CDR2 reads YFSETQ. The CDR3 totals 14 residues. V dropped 3 bases and J dropped 2 bases, with 10 bases sitting between them. In nucleotides, the CDR3 is TGCGCCAGCAGCTACGGGACCCTCACAGATACGCAGTATTTT. This gives the protein CASSYGTLTDTQYF.

This clone has only one observation. This chain uses TRBV25-1 with TRBJ2-7, with 8 bases aligning to TRBD1. Germline V lookup: CDR1 MGHDK, CDR2 SYGVNS. V was clipped by 3 bases and J by 6 bases; unmatched bases: 4. The CDR3 is made up of 13 amino acids. This CDR3 reads CASSDNRGSEQYF. In nucleotides, the CDR3 is TGTGCCAGCAGTGACAACAGGGGGAGCGAGCAGTACTTC.

The chain has TRBV27 and TRBJ1-2, with a possible D match to TRBD1 (5 bases). V lost 5 bases, J lost 3 bases, and 19 bases lay in between. The germline V gene has CDR1 MNHEY and CDR2 SMNVEV (reference sequence). There are 16 residues in the CDR3. CDR3 amino acids: CASSDQAGPLDYGYTF. The CDR3 coding sequence is TGTGCCAGCAGTGACCAGGCGGGGCCCTTAGACTATGGCTACACCTTC.

The chain uses TRBV6-4 and TRBJ1-4; D gene uncertain. V was shortened by 3 bases and J by 0 bases, with 5 bases between the two germline ends. The length of the CDR3 is 14 residues. CDR1 is MRHNA and CDR2 is SNTAGT in the germline V gene. CDR3 nucleotide sequence: TGTGCCAGCAGTGAAACTGCAACTAATGAAAAACTGTTTTTT. Translated, it gives CASSETATNEKLFF.

V usage is TRBV25-1 and J usage is TRBJ2-1; TRBD1 might be the D (6 bases). The V and J ends lost 5 bases and 13 bases respectively, with 24 bases between them. Germline CDR1 is MGHDK and CDR2 is SYGVNS. CDR3 length equals 15 residues. CDR3 bases: TGTGCCAGCAGTACCTCCCAGGGGCCTACTAGTTGTCAGTTCTTC. Translating it yields CASSTSQGPTSCQFF.

This clone has a single count. This rearrangement joins TRBV11-2 to TRBJ2-7, with 10 bases matching TRBD1. This CDR3 is 16 amino acids long. Germline V gene data show CDR1 as SGHAT and CDR2 as FQNNGV. V lost 0 bases to trimming and J lost 3 bases; unmatched junction nucleotides: 5. The CDR3 nucleotides are TGTGCCAGCAGCTTAGATCTCGGGACAGGGGACTACGAGCAGTACTTC. Residues: CASSLDLGTGDYEQYF.

CDR3 sequence (DNA): TGTGCCAGCAGTAACGATGTTCCAGGGGGCTCCGGAAACACCATATATTTT. Protein: CASSNDVPGGSGNTIYF. The rearrangement uses TRBV27 and TRBJ1-3; the match to TRBD1 covers 8 bases. This CDR3 region has 17 residues. V lost 5 bases to trimming and J lost 4 bases; unmatched junction nucleotides: 13. Germline-derived CDR1 and CDR2 are MNHEY and SMNVEV (reference sequence).

Notes on this clone: This CDR3 is also generated by other DNA sequences in the sample. CDR3 nucleotide sequence: TGTGCCAGCAGCTTGGAGTCAGAAGAGACCCAGTACTTC. Its translation: CASSLESEETQYF. The genes are TRBV5-4 and TRBJ2-5; D remains unclear. The CDR3 runs 13 residues. Germline-derived CDR1 and CDR2 are SGHNT and YYREEE (reference sequence). V lost 0 bases to trimming and J lost 3 bases, with 6 bases between them.